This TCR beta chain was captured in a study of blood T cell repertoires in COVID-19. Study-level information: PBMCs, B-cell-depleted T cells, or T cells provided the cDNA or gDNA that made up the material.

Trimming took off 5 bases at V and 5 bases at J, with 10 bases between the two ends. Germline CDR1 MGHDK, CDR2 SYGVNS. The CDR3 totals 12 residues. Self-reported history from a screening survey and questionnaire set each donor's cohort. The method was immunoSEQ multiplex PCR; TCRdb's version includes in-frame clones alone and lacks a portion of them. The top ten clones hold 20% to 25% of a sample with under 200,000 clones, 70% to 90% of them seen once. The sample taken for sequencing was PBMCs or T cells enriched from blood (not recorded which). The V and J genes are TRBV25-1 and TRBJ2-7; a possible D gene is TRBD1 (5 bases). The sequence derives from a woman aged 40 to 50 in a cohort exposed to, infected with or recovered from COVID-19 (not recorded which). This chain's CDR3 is CASSPRRDEQYF. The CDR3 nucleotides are TGTGCCAGCAGTCCCCGCAGGGACGAGCAGTACTTC.